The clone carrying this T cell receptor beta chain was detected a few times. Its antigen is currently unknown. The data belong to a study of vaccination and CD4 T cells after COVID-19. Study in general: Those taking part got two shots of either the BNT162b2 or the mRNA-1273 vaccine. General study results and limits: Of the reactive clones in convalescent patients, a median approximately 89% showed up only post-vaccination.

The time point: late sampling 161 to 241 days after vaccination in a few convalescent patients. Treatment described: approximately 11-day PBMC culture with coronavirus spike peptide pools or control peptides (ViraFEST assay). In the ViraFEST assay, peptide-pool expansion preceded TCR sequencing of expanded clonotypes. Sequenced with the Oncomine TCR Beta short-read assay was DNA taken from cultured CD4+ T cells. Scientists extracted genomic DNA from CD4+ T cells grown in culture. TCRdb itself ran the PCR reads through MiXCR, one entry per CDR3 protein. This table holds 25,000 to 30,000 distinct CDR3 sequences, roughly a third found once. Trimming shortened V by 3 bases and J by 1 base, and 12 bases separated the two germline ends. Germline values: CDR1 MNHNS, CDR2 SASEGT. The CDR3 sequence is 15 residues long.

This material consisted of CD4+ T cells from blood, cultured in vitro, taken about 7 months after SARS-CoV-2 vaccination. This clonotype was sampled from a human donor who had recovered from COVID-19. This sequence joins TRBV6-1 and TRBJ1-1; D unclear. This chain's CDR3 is CASSEGLFANTEAFF. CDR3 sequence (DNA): TGTGCCAGCAGTGAGGGTCTATTTGCGAACACTGAAGCTTTCTTT.